The table lists the clone carrying this T cell receptor (beta chain) with many counts. TCRdb independently ran MiXCR on the RACE reads; one entry per CDR3 protein. The table shows 95,000 to 150,000 distinct CDR3 sequences, with over 9% occurring only once. This sample is part of a study of human T cells and chemical hapten exposure. The CDR3 runs to 13 residues. V was clipped by 4 bases and J by 4 bases; unmatched bases: 3. The germline V gene has CDR1 MNHEY and CDR2 SMNVEV (reference sequence). Time point specified: patch test 3, about 24 weeks after DPC sensitization. The treatment denotes: therapeutic diphenylcyclopropenone sensitization with weekly scalp DPC. Researchers extracted total RNA from unfractionated whole blood.

This receptor was obtained from a woman in her forties or fifties with alopecia areata. Some clones in this sample may be carry-over from other donors' samples. The V call is TRBV27, the J call TRBJ1-1, with 7 bases fitting TRBD1. The sample was whole blood, taken in connection with sensitization to the hapten diphenylcyclopropenone (DPC). This chain's CDR3 is CASSSQGRTEAFF. The CDR3 DNA reads TGTGCCAGCAGTTCACAGGGGCGCACTGAAGCTTTCTTT.